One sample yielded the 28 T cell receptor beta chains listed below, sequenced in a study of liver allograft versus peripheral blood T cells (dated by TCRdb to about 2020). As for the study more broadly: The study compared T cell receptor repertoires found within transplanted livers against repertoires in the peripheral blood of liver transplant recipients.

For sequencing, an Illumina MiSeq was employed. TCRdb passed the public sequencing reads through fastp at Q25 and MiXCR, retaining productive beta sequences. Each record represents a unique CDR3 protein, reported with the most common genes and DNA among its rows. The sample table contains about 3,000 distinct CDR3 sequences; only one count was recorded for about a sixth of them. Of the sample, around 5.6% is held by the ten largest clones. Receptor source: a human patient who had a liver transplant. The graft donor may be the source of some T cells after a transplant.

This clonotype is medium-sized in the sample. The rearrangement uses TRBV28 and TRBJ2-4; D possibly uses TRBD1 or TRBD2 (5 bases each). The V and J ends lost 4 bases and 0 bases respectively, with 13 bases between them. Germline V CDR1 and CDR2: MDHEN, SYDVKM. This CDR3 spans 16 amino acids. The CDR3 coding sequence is TGTGCCAGCAGTTCCGGGACGCTACAAGCCAAAAACATTCAGTACTTC. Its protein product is CASSSGTLQAKNIQYF. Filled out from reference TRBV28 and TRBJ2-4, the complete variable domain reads DVKVTQSSRYLVKRTGEKVFLECVQDMDHENMFWYRQDPGLGLRLIYFSYDVKMKEKGDIPEGYSVSREKKERFSLILESASTNQTSMYLCASSSGTLQAKNIQYFGAGTRLSVL.

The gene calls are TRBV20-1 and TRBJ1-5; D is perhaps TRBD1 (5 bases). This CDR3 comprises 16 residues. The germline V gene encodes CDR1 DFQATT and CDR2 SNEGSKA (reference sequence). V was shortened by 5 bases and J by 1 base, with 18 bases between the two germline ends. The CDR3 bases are TGCAGTGCTGGGCGGGGGGGAGGGGTGAGCAATCAGCCCCAGCATTTT. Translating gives CSAGRGGGVSNQPQHF.

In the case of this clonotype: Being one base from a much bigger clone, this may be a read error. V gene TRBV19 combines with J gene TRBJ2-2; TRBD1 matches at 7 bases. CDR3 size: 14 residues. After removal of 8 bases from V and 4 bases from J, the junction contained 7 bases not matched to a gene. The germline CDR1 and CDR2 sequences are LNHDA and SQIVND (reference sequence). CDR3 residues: CASGQGVGTGELFF. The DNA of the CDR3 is TGTGCCAGTGGCCAGGGGGTGGGCACCGGGGAGCTGTTTTTT.

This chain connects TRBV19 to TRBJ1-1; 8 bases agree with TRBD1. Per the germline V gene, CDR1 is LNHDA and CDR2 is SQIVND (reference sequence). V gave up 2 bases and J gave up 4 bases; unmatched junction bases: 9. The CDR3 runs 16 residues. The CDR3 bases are TGTGCCAGTAGTATAAGCCGCAGGGGGCTGGGCACTGAAGCTTTCTTT. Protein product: CASSISRRGLGTEAFF.

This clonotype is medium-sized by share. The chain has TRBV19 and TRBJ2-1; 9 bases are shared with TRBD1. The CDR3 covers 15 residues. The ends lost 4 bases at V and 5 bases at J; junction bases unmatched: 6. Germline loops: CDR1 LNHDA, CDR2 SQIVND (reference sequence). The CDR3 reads CASSSTGGAHNEQFF. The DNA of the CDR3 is TGTGCCAGTAGTAGTACAGGGGGCGCCCACAATGAGCAGTTCTTC.

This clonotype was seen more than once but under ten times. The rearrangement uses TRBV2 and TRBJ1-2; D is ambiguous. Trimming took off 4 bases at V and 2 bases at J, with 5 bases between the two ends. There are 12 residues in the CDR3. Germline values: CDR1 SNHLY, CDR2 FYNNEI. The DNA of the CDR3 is TGTGCCAGCAGTGGTCAGAACTATGGCTACACCTTC. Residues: CASSGQNYGYTF.

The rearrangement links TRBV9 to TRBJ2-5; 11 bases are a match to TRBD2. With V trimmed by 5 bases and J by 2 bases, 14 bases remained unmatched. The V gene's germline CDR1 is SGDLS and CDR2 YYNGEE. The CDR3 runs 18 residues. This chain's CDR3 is CASSDGTSGTPGQETQYF. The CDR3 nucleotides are TGTGCCAGCAGTGACGGGACTAGCGGAACCCCCGGGCAAGAGACCCAGTACTTC.

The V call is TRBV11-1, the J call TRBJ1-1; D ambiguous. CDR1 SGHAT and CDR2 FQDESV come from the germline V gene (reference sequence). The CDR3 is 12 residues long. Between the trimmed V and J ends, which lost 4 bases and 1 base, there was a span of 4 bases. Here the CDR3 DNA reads TGTGCCAGCAGCTACGGGAACACTGAAGCTTTCTTT. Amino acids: CASSYGNTEAFF.

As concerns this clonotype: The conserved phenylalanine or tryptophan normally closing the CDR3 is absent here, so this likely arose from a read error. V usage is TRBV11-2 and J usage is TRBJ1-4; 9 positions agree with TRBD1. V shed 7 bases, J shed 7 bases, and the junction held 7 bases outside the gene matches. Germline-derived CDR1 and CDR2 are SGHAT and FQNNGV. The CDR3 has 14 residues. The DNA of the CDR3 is TGTGCCAGCACTCGACAGGGGGTTCGTGAAAAACTGTTTTAT. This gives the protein CASTRQGVREKLFY.

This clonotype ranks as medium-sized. CDR3 in amino acids: CSGGRGQGINEQFF. The CDR3 region has the DNA TGCAGTGGGGGGAGGGGACAGGGTATCAATGAGCAGTTCTTC. The chain uses TRBV20-1 and TRBJ2-1, with TRBD1 matching 9 bases. The trim removed 7 bases at V and 6 bases at J, leaving 10 bases unmatched. From germline, CDR1 is DFQATT and CDR2 SNEGSKA (reference sequence). The CDR3 has 14 amino acids.

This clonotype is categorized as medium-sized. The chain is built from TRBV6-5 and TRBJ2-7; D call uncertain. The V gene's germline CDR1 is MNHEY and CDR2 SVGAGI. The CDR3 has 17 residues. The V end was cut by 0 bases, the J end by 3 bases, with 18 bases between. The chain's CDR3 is CASSYSRSRAVLYEQYF. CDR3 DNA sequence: TGTGCCAGCAGTTACTCGAGGAGTCGGGCAGTCCTCTACGAGCAGTACTTC.

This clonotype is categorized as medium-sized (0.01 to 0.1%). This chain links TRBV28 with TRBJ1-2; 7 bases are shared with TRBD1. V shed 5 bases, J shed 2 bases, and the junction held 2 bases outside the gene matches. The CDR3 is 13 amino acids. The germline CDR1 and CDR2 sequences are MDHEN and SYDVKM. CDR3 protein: CASSIQGNYGYTF. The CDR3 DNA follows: TGTGCCAGCAGTATACAGGGGAACTATGGCTACACCTTC.

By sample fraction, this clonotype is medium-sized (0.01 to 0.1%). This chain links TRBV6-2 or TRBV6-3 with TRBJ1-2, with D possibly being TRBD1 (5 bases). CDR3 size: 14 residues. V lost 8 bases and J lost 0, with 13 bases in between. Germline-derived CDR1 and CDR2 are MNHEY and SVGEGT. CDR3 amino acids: CASVTGTTNYGYTF. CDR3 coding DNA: TGTGCCAGCGTCACCGGGACGACTAACTATGGCTACACCTTC.

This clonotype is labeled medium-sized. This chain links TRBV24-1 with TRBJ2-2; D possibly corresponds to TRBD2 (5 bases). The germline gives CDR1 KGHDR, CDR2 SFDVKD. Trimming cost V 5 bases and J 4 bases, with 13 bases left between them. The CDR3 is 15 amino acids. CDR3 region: CATSVSGISTGELFF. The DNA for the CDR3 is TGTGCCACCAGTGTCTCGGGGATTTCCACCGGGGAGCTGTTTTTT.

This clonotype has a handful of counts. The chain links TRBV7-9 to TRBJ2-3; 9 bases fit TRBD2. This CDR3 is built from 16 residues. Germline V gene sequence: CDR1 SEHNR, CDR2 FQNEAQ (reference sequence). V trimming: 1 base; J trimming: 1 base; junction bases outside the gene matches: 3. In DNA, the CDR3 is TGTGCCAGCAGCTTAGAGGCGGGAGGGGGCACAGATACGCAGTATTTT. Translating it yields CASSLEAGGGTDTQYF.

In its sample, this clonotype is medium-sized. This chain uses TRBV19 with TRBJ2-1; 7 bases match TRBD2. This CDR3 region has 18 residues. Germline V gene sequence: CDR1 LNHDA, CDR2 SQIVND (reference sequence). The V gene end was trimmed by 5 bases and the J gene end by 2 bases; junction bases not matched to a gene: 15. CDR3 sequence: CASSRYPLASGAYNEQFF. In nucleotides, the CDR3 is TGTGCCAGTAGTCGGTATCCTCTGGCTAGCGGTGCCTACAATGAGCAGTTCTTC.

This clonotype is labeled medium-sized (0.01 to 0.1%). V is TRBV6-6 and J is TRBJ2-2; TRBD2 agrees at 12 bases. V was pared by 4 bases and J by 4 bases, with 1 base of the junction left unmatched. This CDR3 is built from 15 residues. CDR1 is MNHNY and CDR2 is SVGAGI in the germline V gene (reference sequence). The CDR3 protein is CASSLLAGGTGELFF. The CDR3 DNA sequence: TGTGCCAGCAGTTTACTAGCGGGAGGCACCGGGGAGCTGTTTTTT.

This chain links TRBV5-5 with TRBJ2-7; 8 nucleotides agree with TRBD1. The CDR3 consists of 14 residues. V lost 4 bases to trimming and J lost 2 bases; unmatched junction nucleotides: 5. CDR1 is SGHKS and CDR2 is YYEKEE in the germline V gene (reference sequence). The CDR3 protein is CASSRGQGAYEQYF. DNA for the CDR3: TGTGCCAGCAGCCGTGGACAGGGCGCCTACGAGCAGTACTTC. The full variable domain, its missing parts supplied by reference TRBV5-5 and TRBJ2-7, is DAGVTQSPTHLIKTRGQQVTLRCSPISGHKSVSWYQQVLGQGPQFIFQYYEKEERGRGNFPDRFSARQFPNYSSELNVNALLLGDSALYLCASSRGQGAYEQYFGPGTRLTVT.

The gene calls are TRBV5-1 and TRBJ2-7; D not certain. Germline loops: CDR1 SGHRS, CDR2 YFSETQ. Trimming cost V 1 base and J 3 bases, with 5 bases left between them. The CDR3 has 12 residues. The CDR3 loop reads CASSLNRYEQYF. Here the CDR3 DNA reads TGCGCCAGCAGCTTGAATCGCTACGAGCAGTACTTC.

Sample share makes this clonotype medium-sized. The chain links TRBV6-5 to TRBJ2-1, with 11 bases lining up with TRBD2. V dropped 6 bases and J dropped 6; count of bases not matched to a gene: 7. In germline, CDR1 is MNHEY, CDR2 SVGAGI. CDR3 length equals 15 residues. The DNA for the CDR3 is TGTGCCAGCAGACCACTAGCGGGAGTGTCCAATGAGCAGTTCTTC. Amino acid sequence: CASRPLAGVSNEQFF.

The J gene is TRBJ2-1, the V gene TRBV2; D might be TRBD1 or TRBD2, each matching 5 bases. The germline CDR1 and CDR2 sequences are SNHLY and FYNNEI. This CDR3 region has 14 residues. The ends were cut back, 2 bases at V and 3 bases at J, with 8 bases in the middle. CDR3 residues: CASSELRGYNEQFF. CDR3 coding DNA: TGTGCCAGCAGTGAATTGAGGGGCTACAATGAGCAGTTCTTC.

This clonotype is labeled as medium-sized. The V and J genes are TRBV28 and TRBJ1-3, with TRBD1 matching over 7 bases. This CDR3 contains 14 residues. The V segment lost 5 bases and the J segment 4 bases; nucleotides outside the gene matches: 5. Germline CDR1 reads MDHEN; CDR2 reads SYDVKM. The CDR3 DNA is TGTGCCAGCAGTATGGACAGGAGAGGAAACACCATATATTTT. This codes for CASSMDRRGNTIYF.

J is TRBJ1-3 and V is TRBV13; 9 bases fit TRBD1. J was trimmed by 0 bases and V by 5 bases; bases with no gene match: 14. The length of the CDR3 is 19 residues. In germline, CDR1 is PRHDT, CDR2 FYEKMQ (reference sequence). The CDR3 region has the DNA TGTGCCAGCAGCGCCGGGGGACAGGGCGAACGCAGCTCTGGAAACACCATATATTTT. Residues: CASSAGGQGERSSGNTIYF.

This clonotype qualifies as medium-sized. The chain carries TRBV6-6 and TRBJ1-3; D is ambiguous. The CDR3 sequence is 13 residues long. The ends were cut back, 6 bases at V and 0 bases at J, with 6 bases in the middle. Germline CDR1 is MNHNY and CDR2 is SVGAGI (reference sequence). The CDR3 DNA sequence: TGTGCCAGCAGACAATCCTCTGGAAACACCATATATTTT. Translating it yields CASRQSSGNTIYF.

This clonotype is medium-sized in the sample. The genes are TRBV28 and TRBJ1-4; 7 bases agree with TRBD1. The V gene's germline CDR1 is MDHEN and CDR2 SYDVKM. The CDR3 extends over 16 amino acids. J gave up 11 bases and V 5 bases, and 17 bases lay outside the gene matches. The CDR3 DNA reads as TGTGCCAGCAGTCCACATTACAGGGGACCGCAGAGGAAACTGTTTTTT. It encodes CASSPHYRGPQRKLFF.

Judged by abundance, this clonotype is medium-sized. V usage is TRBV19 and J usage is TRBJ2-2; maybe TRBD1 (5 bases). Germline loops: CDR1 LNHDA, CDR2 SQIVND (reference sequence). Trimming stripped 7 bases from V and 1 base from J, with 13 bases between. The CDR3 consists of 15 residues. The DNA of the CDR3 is TGTGCCAGTATGGGAAGGCAGGGGAACACCGGGGAGCTGTTTTTT. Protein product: CASMGRQGNTGELFF.

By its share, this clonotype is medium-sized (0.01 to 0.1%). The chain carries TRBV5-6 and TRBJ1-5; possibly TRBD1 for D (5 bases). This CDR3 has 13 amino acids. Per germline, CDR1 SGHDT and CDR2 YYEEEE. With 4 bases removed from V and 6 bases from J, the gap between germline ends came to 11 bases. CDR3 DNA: TGTGCCAGCAGCCTGGGGGGGAGTCAGCCCCAGCATTTT. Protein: CASSLGGSQPQHF.

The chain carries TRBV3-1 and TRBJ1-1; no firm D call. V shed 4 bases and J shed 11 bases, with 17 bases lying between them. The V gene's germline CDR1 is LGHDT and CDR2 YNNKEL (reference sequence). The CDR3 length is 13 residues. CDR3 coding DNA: TGTGCCAGCAGCCCCCATCGGAGAGGGCAGGCTTTCTTT. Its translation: CASSPHRRGQAFF.